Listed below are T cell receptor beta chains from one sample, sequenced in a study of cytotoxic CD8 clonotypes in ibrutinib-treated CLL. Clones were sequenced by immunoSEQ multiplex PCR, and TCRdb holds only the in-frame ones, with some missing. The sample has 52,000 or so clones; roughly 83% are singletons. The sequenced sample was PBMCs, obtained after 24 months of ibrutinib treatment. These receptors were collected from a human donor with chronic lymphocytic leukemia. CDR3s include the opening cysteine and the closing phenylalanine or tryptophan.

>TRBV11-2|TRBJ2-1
CASSLDQRGEQFF
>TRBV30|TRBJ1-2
CASLPGGGYGYTF
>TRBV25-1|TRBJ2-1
CASSELGGQAHNEQFF
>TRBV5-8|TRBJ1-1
CASSLFRVITEAFF
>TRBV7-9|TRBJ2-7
CASITLDGYEQYF
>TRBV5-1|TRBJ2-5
CASRYSGASGQETQYF
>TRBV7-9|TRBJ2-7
CASSSPARTYEQYF
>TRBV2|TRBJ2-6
CASSEGGSGANVLTF
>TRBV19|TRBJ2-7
CASSGTSGRARDAEQYF
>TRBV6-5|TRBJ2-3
CASSYGATSTDTQYF
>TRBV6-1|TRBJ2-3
CASSGAGTDTQYF
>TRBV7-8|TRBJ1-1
CASSLTSLRFAMNTEAFF
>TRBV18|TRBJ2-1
CASSEGTSGIQQQFF
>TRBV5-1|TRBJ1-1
CASSQGQGEAFF
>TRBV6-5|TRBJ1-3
CASRGGRSGNTIYF
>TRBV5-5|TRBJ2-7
CASSLGQGRKEQYF
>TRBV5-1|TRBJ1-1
CASYSSLGTGGTEAFF
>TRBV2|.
CASSRDRESEQYF
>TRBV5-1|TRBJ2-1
CASSLVPTSISGGRTWVGNEQFF
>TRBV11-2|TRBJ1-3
CASSFRQGGRNTIYF
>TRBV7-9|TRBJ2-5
CASSLGGGRGLQETQYF
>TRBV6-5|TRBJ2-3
CASSYAGLPSDTQYF
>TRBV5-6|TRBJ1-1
CASRDDKTNTEAFF